Below, one T cell receptor beta chain is given with its context. The clone's antigen remains unknown. Base qualities are not at hand, and no much larger clone is one base apart. The data originate from a study of PD-L1 blockade in urothelial cancer listed by TCRdb under 2017. Turning to the overall study: All patients started therapy around 2014 and received atezolizumab 1,200 mg intravenously every 3 weeks. Durable clinical benefit was defined as a progression-free survival longer than 6 months, and TCR features were additionally tested against progression-free survival and overall survival. In the same patients, pretreatment tumors underwent whole exome sequencing and RNA sequencing in addition to TCR sequencing. Patients had an ECOG performance status of 0 or 1 and had received between 0 and 3 prior chemotherapy regimens. Durable clinical benefit was achieved by nine patients and was not achieved by 20 patients. Blood samples were analyzed at 3 weeks after treatment start (second dose) and at 6 weeks after treatment start. A median of 141,255 T cells and fewer than 85,000 unique TCRs was obtained from blood samples, and a median clonality of roughly 0.082 was observed. Pretreatment tumor samples, along with matched peripheral blood collected serially before and after atezolizumab treatment, underwent TCR sequencing. An exploratory multi-omic analysis was conducted of the somatic, immune and clinical correlates of response to PD-L1 blockade with atezolizumab in urothelial cancer. Twenty-five of 29 patients were identified as males with urothelial cancer of bladder origin, and a prior smoking history was reported by 18 of 29 patients. Pretreatment blood TCR-seq was available for fewer than 30 patients, at least one posttreatment blood collection was obtained for about 24 patients, and tumor TCR-seq was available for about 24 patients. Study-wide conclusions, independent of this receptor: A pretreatment peripheral blood TCR clonality below the median was linked to improved progression-free and overall survival. Because of the small sample size (n ≈ 27) and the many exploratory analyses performed, the results are intended to be regarded as hypothesis-generating. Greater expansion of tumor-associated TCR clones in peripheral blood 3 weeks after the start of treatment was observed in patients with durable benefit (n ≈ 24, p = 0.022).

V and J are trimmed by 6 bases and 6 bases, and the gene matches miss 10 bases of the junction. Based on the germline V gene, the CDR1 and CDR2 sequences are MNHEY and SVGAGI. Reading from cysteine to phenylalanine, the CDR3 counts 14 amino acids. The kept DNA is CDR3 alone, 42 bases in frame from the first base. Synthetic TCR analog templates were spiked into each PCR so that absolute template abundance could be estimated from read counts. TCRbeta CDR3 regions were amplified from genomic DNA with bias-controlled V and J gene primers using the immunoSEQ assay. Sequencing of rearranged TCRbeta segments was performed at approximately 20X coverage. As for how the authors treated the data: Clustering was used to correct sequencing errors, and CDR3s were annotated against IMGT so that V, D and J genes could be assigned. Downstream analyses used only productive TCRbeta rearrangements and left out out-of-frame or stop-codon sequences. To compute clonality, Shannon entropy was normalized by the log of the number of unique productive sequences and then subtracted from one. Clones differing between time points or between blood and tumor were identified using Fisher's exact test with Benjamini-Hochberg correction, with an adjusted p below 0.01 applied as the threshold. Here the immuneACCESS table is served through TCRdb, limited to in-frame sequences with V and J called. Missing clones are a known gap in these copies; in checked studies unresolved V genes cover under half, and the rest lacks a known reason. That table gives V, J and clone size, and the DNA gave D and trimming. Here the sample has about 50,000 clones; about 82% occur a single time. The biggest ten clones account for approximately 20% of the sample.

The meaning of the sample's time point label: pretreatment peripheral blood. A total of under 35 patients with locally advanced or metastatic urothelial carcinoma, treated at Memorial Sloan Kettering on a trial protocol, made up the cohort. Peripheral blood mononuclear cells were collected pretreatment and during treatment, with between 1 and 8 total time points per patient. The Qiagen DNeasy Blood extraction kit was used to purify genomic DNA from total PBMCs and from tumor samples. PBMCs were collected pretreatment and during treatment and were isolated and stored as previously described. Sequences were derived from PBMCs, sampled around atezolizumab (anti-PD-L1) treatment. The TCR was taken from a man in his 60s with urothelial cancer. This chain is built from TRBV6-5 and TRBJ2-5; TRBD2 aligns with 7 central bases. The DNA sequence is as follows: TGTGCCAGCAGCCCCCACGGACTAGACAAGACCCAGTACTTC. The translation is CASSPHGLDKTQYF.